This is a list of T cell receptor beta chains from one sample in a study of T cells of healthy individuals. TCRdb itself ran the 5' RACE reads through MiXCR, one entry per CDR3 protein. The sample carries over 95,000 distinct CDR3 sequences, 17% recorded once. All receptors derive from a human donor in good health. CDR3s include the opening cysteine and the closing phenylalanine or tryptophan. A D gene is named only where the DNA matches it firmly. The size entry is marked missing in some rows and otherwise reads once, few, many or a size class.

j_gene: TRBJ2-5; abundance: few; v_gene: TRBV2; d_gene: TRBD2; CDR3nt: TGTGCCAGCAGCGGTAGCGGGGGGGCCAGCGAGACCCAGTACTTC; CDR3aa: CASSGSGGASETQYF
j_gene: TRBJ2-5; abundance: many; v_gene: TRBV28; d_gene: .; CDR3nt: TGTGCCAGCAGTCCCCAGCATTCAGGGTCCCAAGAGACCCAGTACTTC; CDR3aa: CASSPQHSGSQETQYF
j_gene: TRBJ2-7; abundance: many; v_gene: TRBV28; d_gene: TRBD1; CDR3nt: TGTGCCAGCAGTCCATTGGACAGGCGCTATACTAGGACCTACGAGCAGTACTTC; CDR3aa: CASSPLDRRYTRTYEQYF
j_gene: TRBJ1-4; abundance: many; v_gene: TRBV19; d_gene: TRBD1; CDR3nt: TGTGCCAGTAGTCTCTGGACAGGGTCTAATGAAAAACTGTTTTTT; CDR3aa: CASSLWTGSNEKLFF
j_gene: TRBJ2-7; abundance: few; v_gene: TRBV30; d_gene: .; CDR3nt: TGTGCCTGGAGTACTACAGCCTACGAGCAGTACTTC; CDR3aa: CAWSTTAYEQYF
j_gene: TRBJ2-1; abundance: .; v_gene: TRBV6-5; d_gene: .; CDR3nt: TGTGCCAGCAGGGGGACCTACAATGAGCAGTTCTTC; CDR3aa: CASRGTYNEQFF
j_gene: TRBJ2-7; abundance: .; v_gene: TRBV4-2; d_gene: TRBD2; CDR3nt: TGTGCCAGCAGCTTCGGGGGGGGGCGCATGTACGAGCAGTACTTC; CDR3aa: CASSFGGGRMYEQYF
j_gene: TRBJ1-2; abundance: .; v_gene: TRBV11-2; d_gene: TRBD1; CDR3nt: TGTGCCAGCAGCGCAGACAGGGGTGGTGGCTACACCTTC; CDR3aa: CASSADRGGGYTF
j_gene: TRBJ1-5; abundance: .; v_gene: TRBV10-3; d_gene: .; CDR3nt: TGTGCCATCAGTGAGGCACAGATCCATAGCAATCAGCCCCAGCATTTT; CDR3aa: CAISEAQIHSNQPQHF
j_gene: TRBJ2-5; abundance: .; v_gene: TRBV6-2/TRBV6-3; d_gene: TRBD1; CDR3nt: TGTGCCAGCAGTCGGGACAGGGGGGGTGCGGAGACCCAGTACTTC; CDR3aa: CASSRDRGGAETQYF
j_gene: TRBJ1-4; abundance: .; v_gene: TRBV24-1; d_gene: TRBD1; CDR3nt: TGTGCCACCAGTGATGCCACCGGGACAGATAATGAAAAACTGTTTTTT; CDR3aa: CATSDATGTDNEKLFF
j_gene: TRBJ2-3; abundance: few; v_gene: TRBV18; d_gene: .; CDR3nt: TGTGCCAGCTCACCACCGGGGGTAGCATGGGATACGCAGTATTTT; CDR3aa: CASSPPGVAWDTQYF
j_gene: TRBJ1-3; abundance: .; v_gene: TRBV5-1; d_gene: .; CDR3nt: TGCGCCAGCAGCTTGTCAGGGGCGAAAGGAAACACCATATATTTT; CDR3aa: CASSLSGAKGNTIYF
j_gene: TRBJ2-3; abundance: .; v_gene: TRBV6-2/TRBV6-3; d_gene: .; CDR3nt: TGTGCCAGCAGTTACTACCAAGCGGATACGCAGTATTTT; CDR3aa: CASSYYQADTQYF
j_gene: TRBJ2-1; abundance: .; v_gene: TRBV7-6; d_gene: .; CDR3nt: TGTGCCAGCAGCCCAGGGCGGGGCCCTTTGAATGAGCAGTTCTTC; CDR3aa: CASSPGRGPLNEQFF
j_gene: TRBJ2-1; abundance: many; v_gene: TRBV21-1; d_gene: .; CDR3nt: TGTGCCAGCAGCGGGGACTCCAAGGGCAATGAGCAGTTCTTC; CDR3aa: CASSGDSKGNEQFF